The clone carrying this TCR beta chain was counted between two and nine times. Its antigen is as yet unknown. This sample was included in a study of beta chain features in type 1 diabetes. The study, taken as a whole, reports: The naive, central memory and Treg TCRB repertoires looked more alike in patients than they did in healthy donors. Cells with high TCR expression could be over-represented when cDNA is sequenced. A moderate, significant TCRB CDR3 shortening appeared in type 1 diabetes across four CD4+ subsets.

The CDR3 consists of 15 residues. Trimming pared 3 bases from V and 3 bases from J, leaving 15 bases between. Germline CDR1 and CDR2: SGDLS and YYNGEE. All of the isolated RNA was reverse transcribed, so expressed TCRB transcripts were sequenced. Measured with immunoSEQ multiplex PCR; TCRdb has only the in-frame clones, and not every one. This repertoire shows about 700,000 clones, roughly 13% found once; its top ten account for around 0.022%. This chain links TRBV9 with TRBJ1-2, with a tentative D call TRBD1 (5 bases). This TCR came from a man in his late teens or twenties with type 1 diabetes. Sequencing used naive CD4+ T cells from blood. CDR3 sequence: CASSGLGVSDYGYTF. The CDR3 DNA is TGTGCCAGCAGCGGTTTGGGGGTCTCCGACTATGGCTACACCTTC. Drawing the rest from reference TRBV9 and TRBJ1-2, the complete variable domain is DSGVTQTPKHLITATGQRVTLRCSPRSGDLSVYWYQQSLDQGLQFLIQYYNGEERAKGNILERFSAQQFPDLHSELNLSSLELGDSALYFCASSGLGVSDYGYTFGSGTRLTVV.